Listed below are T cell receptor beta chains from one sample, sequenced in a study of T-cell reconstitution after alpha-beta-depleted transplantation in children. A single record per CDR3 protein comes from TCRdb applying MiXCR to the PCR reads. The table has roughly 400,000 distinct CDR3 sequences, approximately 41% seen once; the top ten hold under 35%. This specimen was PBMCs, taken before TCRalphabeta/CD19-depleted stem cell transplant. The receptors shown here come from a girl aged 2-10 years with aplastic anemia, due to receive a stem cell transplant. CDR3s include the opening cysteine and the closing phenylalanine or tryptophan. The D gene is left open where the match is weak. Clone size is not always given. Where it is, it says once, few, many or a class for expanded clones.

V: TRBV6-2/TRBV6-3
J: TRBJ2-1
D: TRBD2
size: NA
CDR3: CASSYSRSGGNEQFF
DNA: TGTGCCAGCAGTTACTCAAGAAGCGGGGGGAATGAGCAGTTCTTC

V: TRBV20-1
J: TRBJ2-7
D: NA
size: NA
CDR3: CSARDTGTTYEQYF
DNA: TGCAGTGCTAGAGATACAGGGACCACCTACGAGCAGTACTTC

V: TRBV20-1
J: TRBJ2-5
D: TRBD2
size: NA
CDR3: CSATSGETQYF
DNA: TGCAGTGCTACTAGCGGAGAGACCCAGTACTTC

V: TRBV29-1
J: TRBJ1-2
D: NA
size: many
CDR3: CSVGAESGYTF
DNA: TGCAGCGTTGGGGCAGAGTCTGGCTACACCTTC

V: TRBV12-3/TRBV12-4
J: TRBJ2-4
D: NA
size: few
CDR3: CASSSGVAKNIQYF
DNA: TGTGCCAGCAGTTCAGGGGTAGCCAAAAACATTCAGTACTTC

V: TRBV20-1
J: TRBJ1-2
D: NA
size: many
CDR3: CSAGSPGGAYGYTF
DNA: TGCAGTGCCGGCTCGCCCGGGGGCGCCTATGGCTACACCTTC

V: TRBV12-3/TRBV12-4
J: TRBJ1-5
D: TRBD1
size: many
CDR3: CASSSGMDRANQPQHF
DNA: TGTGCCAGCAGTTCTGGAATGGACAGGGCCAATCAGCCCCAGCATTTT

V: TRBV20-1
J: TRBJ1-6
D: NA
size: NA
CDR3: CSARGNSLNSPLHF
DNA: TGCAGTGCTAGAGGGAACAGTTTAAATTCACCCCTCCACTTT

V: TRBV12-3/TRBV12-4
J: TRBJ2-1
D: TRBD2
size: many
CDR3: CASTTTSGRAGEQFF
DNA: TGTGCCAGCACCACGACTAGCGGGAGGGCTGGGGAGCAGTTCTTC

V: TRBV10-2
J: TRBJ1-1
D: NA
size: NA
CDR3: CASSDRGPLTEAFF
DNA: TGCGCCAGCAGTGATCGGGGGCCCCTCACTGAAGCTTTCTTT

V: TRBV20-1
J: TRBJ2-3
D: TRBD2
size: NA
CDR3: CSARRRGGTDTQYF
DNA: TGCAGTGCTAGACGGCGGGGGGGCACAGATACGCAGTATTTT

V: TRBV30
J: TRBJ2-3
D: NA
size: NA
CDR3: CAWSDLDTQYF
DNA: TGTGCCTGGAGTGATCTAGATACGCAGTATTTT

V: TRBV6-1
J: TRBJ2-5
D: TRBD2
size: NA
CDR3: CASSPGLAGDPQYF
DNA: TGTGCCAGCAGCCCCGGACTAGCGGGAGATCCCCAGTACTTC

V: TRBV20-1
J: TRBJ2-1
D: TRBD2
size: NA
CDR3: CSASTTSGTYNEQFF
DNA: TGCAGTGCTAGCACTACTAGCGGAACTTACAATGAGCAGTTCTTC

V: TRBV10-3
J: TRBJ1-3
D: TRBD1
size: few
CDR3: CAISDAGGWGAGNTIYF
DNA: TGTGCCATCAGTGACGCAGGGGGCTGGGGAGCTGGAAACACCATATATTTT

V: TRBV20-1
J: TRBJ2-1
D: NA
size: many
CDR3: CSASGPNTESSYNEQFF
DNA: TGCAGTGCTAGCGGTCCCAACACAGAGAGCTCCTACAATGAGCAGTTCTTC

V: TRBV7-9
J: TRBJ2-7
D: NA
size: many
CDR3: CASSLGLGPYEQYF
DNA: TGTGCCAGCAGCTTGGGACTTGGGCCCTACGAGCAGTACTTC

V: TRBV20-1
J: TRBJ2-5
D: NA
size: few
CDR3: CSARVDIQETQYF
DNA: TGCAGTGCTAGGGTTGATATTCAAGAGACCCAGTACTTC

V: TRBV7-2
J: TRBJ2-3
D: NA
size: NA
CDR3: CASSEGQRIPTDTQYF
DNA: TGTGCCAGCAGCGAAGGACAGCGAATACCCACAGATACGCAGTATTTT

V: TRBV5-5
J: TRBJ1-4
D: NA
size: NA
CDR3: CASSYWTDNEKLFF
DNA: TGTGCCAGCAGTTATTGGACAGATAATGAAAAACTGTTTTTT

V: TRBV25-1
J: TRBJ2-5
D: NA
size: NA
CDR3: CASSTWDSDDRDQYF
DNA: TGTGCCAGCTCGACATGGGACTCTGATGATCGGGACCAGTACTTC

V: TRBV20-1
J: TRBJ1-1
D: NA
size: few
CDR3: CSAPQGGRGNTEAFF
DNA: TGCAGTGCACCTCAAGGCGGGCGGGGGAACACTGAAGCTTTCTTT

V: TRBV18
J: TRBJ2-1
D: TRBD2
size: NA
CDR3: CASSSAGGRDEQFF
DNA: TGTGCCAGCTCATCAGCGGGAGGGAGAGATGAGCAGTTCTTC

V: TRBV4-1
J: TRBJ2-7
D: NA
size: medium-sized
CDR3: CASSQELSSDSYEQYF
DNA: TGCGCCAGCAGCCAAGAGCTTTCTAGCGACTCCTACGAGCAGTACTTC

V: TRBV5-1
J: TRBJ2-7
D: TRBD1
size: NA
CDR3: CASSRDDPGTGGSRVLYEQYF
DNA: TGCGCCAGCAGCCGTGATGATCCCGGGACAGGGGGCTCGAGGGTCCTCTACGAGCAGTACTTC

V: TRBV20-1
J: TRBJ2-7
D: TRBD1
size: NA
CDR3: CSATTLVTGYYEQYF
DNA: TGCAGTGCTACAACTTTAGTGACAGGGTACTACGAGCAGTACTTC

V: TRBV20-1
J: TRBJ2-7
D: TRBD1
size: NA
CDR3: CSARDTGGTNSYEQYF
DNA: TGCAGTGCTAGAGATACAGGGGGAACTAACTCCTACGAGCAGTACTTC

V: TRBV20-1
J: TRBJ2-2
D: TRBD2
size: many
CDR3: CSAYSGGPTGELFF
DNA: TGCAGTGCTTATTCGGGAGGGCCCACCGGGGAGCTGTTTTTT

V: TRBV20-1
J: TRBJ1-5
D: NA
size: NA
CDR3: CSAKATGTGNQPQHF
DNA: TGCAGTGCTAAGGCTACAGGGACCGGCAATCAGCCCCAGCATTTT

V: TRBV20-1
J: TRBJ1-1
D: NA
size: few
CDR3: CSARMDVNTEAFF
DNA: TGCAGTGCTAGGATGGACGTCAACACTGAAGCTTTCTTT

V: TRBV5-1
J: TRBJ1-2
D: NA
size: NA
CDR3: CASSLFAAAGEGYTF
DNA: TGCGCCAGCAGCTTGTTCGCTGCGGCGGGGGAAGGCTACACCTTC

V: TRBV29-1
J: TRBJ1-2
D: NA
size: many
CDR3: CSVRDPSGYGYTF
DNA: TGCAGCGTTCGGGACCCCTCAGGGTATGGCTACACCTTC